This TCR beta chain was retrieved from a study of blood T cell repertoires in COVID-19. Clones were read by immunoSEQ multiplex PCR, and TCRdb kept only the in-frame ones, dropping some. Here the sample spans about 310,000 clones, around nine tenths being singletons. The CDR3 has 12 amino acids. From germline, CDR1 is SGHRS and CDR2 YFSETQ. Trimming left V 4 bases short and J 5 bases short, with 10 bases between. The chain uses TRBV5-1 and TRBJ2-7; D is ambiguous. This clonotype was obtained from a man in his 70s with acute or convalescent COVID-19. What was sequenced was peripheral blood. The CDR3 DNA is TGCGCCAGCAGCCGGGTGCCGGACGAGCAGTACTTC. Encoded protein: CASSRVPDEQYF.